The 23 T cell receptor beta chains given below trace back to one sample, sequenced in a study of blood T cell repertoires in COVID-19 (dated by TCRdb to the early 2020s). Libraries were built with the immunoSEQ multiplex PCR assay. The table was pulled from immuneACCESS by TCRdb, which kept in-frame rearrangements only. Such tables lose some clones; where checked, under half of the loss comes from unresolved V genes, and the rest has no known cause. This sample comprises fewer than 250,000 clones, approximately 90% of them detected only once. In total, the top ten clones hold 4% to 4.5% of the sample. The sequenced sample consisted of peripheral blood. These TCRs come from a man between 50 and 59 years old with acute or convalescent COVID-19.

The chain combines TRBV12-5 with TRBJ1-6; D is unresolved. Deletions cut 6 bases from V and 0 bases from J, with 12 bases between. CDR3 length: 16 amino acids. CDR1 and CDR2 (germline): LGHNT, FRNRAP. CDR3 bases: TGTGCTAGTGGCCTCGCCATGAGCTCCTATAATTCACCCCTCCACTTT. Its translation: CASGLAMSSYNSPLHF.

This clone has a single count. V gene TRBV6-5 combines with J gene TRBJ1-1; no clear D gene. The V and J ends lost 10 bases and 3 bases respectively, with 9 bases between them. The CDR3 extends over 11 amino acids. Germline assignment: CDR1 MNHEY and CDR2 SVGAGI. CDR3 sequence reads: CATISDTEAFF. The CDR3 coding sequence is TGTGCCACTATAAGCGACACTGAAGCTTTCTTT.

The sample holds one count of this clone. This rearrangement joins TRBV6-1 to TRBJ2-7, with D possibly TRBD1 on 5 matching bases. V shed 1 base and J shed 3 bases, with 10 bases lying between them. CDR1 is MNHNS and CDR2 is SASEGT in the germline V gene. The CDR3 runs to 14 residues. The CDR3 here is CASSEVEGDYEQYF. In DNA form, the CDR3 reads TGTGCCAGCAGTGAAGTGGAAGGGGACTACGAGCAGTACTTC.

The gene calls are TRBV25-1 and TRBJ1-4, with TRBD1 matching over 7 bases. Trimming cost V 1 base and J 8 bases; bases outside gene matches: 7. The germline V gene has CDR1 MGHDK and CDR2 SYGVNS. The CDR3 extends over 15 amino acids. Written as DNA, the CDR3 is TGTGCCAGCAGTGAATTTAACAGGGGAAGAGAAAAACTGTTTTTT. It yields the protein CASSEFNRGREKLFF.

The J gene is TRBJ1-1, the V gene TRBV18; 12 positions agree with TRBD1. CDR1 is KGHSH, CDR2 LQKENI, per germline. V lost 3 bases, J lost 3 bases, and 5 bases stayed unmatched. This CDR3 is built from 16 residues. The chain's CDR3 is CASSPGTGGLDTEAFF. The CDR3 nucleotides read TGTGCCAGCTCACCGGGGACAGGGGGCCTGGACACTGAAGCTTTCTTT.

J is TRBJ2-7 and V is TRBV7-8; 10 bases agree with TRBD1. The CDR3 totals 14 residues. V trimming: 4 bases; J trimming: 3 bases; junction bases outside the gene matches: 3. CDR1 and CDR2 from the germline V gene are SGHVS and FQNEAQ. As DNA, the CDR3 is TGTGCCAGCAGCTCGGACAGGGGGGTCTACGAGCAGTACTTC. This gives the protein CASSSDRGVYEQYF.

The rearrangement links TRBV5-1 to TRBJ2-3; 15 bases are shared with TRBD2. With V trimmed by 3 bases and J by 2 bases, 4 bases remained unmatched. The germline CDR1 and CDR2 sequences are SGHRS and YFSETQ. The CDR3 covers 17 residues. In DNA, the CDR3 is TGCGCCAGCAGCTCGGGACTAGCGGGGGGTCTCACAGATACGCAGTATTTT. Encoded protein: CASSSGLAGGLTDTQYF.

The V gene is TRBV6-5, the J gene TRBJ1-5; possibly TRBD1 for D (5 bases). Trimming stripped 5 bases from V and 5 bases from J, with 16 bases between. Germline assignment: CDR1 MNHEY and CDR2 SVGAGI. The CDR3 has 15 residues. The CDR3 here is CASSPGRRGDQPQHF. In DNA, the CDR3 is TGTGCCAGCAGTCCGGGACGGCGGGGGGATCAGCCCCAGCATTTT.

CDR3: CASSPDSSSGANVLTF. CDR3 DNA sequence: TGTGCCAGCAGCCCGGACTCCAGCTCTGGGGCCAACGTCCTGACTTTC. The chain combines TRBV5-6 with TRBJ2-6, with D possibly matching TRBD2 (5 bases). The CDR3 spans 16 residues. V lost 4 bases and J lost 0, with 11 bases in between. CDR1 is SGHDT and CDR2 is YYEEEE in the germline V gene.

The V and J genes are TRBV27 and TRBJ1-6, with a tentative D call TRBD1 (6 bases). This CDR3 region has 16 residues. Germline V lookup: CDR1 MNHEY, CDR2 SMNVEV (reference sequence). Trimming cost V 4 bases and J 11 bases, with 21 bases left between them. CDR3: CASSSRRGSPFPPLHF. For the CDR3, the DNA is TGTGCCAGCAGTTCCCGTAGGGGGTCCCCTTTCCCACCCCTCCACTTT.

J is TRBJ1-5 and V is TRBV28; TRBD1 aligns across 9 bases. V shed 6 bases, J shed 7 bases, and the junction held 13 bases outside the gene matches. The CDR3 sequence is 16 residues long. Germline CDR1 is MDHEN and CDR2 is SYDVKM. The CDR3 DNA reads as TGTGCCAGCAGCACTACCGGGACAGGGAAACGACAGCCCCAGCATTTT. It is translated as CASSTTGTGKRQPQHF.

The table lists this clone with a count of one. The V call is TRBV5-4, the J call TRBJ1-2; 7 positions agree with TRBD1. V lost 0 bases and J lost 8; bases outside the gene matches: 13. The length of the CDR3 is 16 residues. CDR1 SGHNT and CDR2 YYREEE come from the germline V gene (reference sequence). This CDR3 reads CASSLAGGKPLSGYTF. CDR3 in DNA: TGTGCCAGCAGCTTGGCAGGGGGAAAGCCTCTATCCGGCTACACCTTC. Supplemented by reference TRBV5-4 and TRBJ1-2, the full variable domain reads ETGVTQSPTHLIKTRGQQVTLRCSSQSGHNTVSWYQQALGQGPQFIFQYYREEENGRGNFPPRFSGLQFPNYSSELNVNALELDDSALYLCASSLAGGKPLSGYTFGSGTRLTVV.

Here the CDR3 reads CASSPGAGATEAFF. The CDR3 DNA reads TGTGCCAGCAGCCCTGGGGCAGGGGCGACTGAAGCTTTCTTT. The chain employs TRBV25-1 and TRBJ1-1; D is perhaps TRBD1 (6 bases). This CDR3 is built from 14 residues. Germline CDR1 and CDR2: MGHDK and SYGVNS. V was clipped by 6 bases and J by 5 bases, with 16 bases between them. The variable domain in full, completed from reference TRBV25-1 and TRBJ1-1, reads EADIYQTPRYLVIGTGKKITLECSQTMGHDKMYWYQQDPGMELHLIHYSYGVNSTEKGDLSSESTVSRIRTEHFPLTLESARPSHTSQYLCASSPGAGATEAFFGQGTRLTVV.

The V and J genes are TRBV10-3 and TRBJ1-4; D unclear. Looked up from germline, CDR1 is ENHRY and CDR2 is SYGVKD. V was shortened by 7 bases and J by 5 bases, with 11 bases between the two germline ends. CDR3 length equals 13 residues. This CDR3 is CAITGRVNEKLFF. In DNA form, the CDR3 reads TGTGCCATCACGGGTCGCGTCAATGAAAAACTGTTTTTT.

This CDR3 reads CASSQGRNTEAFF. CDR3 in DNA: TGTGCCAGCAGCCAAGGGAGGAACACTGAAGCTTTCTTT. V gene TRBV14 combines with J gene TRBJ1-1; D uncertain. The germline gives CDR1 SGHDN, CDR2 FVKESK. V lost 1 base and J lost 1, with 4 bases in between. CDR3 size: 13 residues.

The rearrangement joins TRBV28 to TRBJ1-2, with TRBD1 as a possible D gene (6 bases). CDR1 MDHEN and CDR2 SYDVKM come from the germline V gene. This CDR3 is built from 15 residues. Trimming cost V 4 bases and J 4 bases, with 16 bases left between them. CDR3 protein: CASSSTGASGYGYTF. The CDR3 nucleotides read TGTGCCAGCAGTTCGACAGGAGCCTCTGGCTATGGCTACACCTTC.

CDR3 residues: CASSARTSGESYNEQFF. In nucleotides, the CDR3 is TGTGCCAGCAGCGCGCGGACTAGCGGGGAATCCTACAATGAGCAGTTCTTC. The chain employs TRBV9 and TRBJ2-1; 12 nucleotides align to TRBD2. The CDR3 length is 17 residues. The junction had 5 bases not matched to a gene; V was cut back by 3 bases and J by 1 base. CDR1 and CDR2 (germline): SGDLS, YYNGEE.

CDR3 region: CASGGFTEAFF. The CDR3, as DNA: TGTGCCTCCGGGGGGTTCACTGAAGCTTTCTTT. This chain uses TRBV19 with TRBJ1-1, with D possibly being TRBD1 (5 bases). CDR3 length: 11 residues. V was clipped by 11 bases and J by 4 bases, with 11 bases between them. Germline loops: CDR1 LNHDA, CDR2 SQIVND (reference sequence).

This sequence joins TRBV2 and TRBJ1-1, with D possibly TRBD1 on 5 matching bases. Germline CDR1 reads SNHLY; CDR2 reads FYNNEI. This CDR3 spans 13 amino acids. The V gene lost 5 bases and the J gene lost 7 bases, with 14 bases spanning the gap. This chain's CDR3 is CASSLWATDEAFF. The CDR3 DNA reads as TGTGCCAGCAGTCTCTGGGCGACAGATGAAGCTTTCTTT.

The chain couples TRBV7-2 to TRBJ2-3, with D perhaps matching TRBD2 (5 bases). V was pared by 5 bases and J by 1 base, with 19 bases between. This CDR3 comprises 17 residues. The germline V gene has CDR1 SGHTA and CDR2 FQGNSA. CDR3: CASSLGVRLLGTDTQYF. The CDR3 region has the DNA TGTGCCAGCAGCCTTGGGGTCCGACTACTTGGCACAGATACGCAGTATTTT. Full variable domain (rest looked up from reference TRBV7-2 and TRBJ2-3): GAGVSQSPSNKVTEKGKDVELRCDPISGHTALYWYRQSLGQGLEFLIYFQGNSAPDKSGLPSDRFSAERTGGSVSTLTIQRTQQEDSAVYLCASSLGVRLLGTDTQYFGPGTRLTVL.

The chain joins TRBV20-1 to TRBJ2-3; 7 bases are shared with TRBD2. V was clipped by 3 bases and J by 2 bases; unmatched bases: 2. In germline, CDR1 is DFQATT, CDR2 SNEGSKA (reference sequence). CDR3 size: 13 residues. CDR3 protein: CSASRDYTDTQYF. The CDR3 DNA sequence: TGCAGTGCTAGTAGGGACTACACAGATACGCAGTATTTT.

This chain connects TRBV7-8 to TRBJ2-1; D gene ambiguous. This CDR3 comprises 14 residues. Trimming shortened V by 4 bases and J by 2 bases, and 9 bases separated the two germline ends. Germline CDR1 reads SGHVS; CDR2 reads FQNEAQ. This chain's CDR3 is CASSSRIPYNEQFF. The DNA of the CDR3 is TGTGCCAGCAGCTCGAGGATCCCCTACAATGAGCAGTTCTTC.

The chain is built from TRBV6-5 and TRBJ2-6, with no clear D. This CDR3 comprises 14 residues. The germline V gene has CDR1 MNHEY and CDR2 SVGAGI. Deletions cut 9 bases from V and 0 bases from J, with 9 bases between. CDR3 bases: TGTGCCAGTAAAGAGAGCTCTGGGGCCAACGTCCTGACTTTC. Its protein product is CASKESSGANVLTF.